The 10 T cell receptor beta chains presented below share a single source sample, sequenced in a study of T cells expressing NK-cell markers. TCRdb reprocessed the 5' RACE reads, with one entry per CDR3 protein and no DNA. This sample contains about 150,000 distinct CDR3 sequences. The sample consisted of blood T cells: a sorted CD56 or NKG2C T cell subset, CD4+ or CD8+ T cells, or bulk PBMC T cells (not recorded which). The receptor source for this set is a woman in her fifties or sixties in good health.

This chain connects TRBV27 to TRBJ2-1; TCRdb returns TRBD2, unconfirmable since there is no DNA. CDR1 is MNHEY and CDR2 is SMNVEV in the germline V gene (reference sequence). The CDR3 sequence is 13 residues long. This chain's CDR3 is CASTGGSYNEQFF.

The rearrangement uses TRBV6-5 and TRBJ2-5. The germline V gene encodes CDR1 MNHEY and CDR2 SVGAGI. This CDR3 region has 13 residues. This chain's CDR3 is CASSYSIKETQYF.

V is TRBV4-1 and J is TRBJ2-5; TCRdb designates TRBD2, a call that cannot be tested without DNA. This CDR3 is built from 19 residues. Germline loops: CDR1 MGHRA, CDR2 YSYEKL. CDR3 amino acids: CASSQESPWTSGSQETQYF.

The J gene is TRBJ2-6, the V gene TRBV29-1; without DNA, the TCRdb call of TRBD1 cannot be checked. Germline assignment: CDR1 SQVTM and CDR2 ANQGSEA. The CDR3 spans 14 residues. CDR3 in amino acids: CSVSRVSGANVLTF. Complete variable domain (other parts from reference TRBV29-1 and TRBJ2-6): SAVISQKPSRDICQRGTSLTIQCQVDSQVTMMFWYRQQPGQSLTLIATANQGSEATYESGFVIDKFPISRPNLTFSTLTVSNMSPEDSSIYLCSVSRVSGANVLTFGAGSRLTVL.

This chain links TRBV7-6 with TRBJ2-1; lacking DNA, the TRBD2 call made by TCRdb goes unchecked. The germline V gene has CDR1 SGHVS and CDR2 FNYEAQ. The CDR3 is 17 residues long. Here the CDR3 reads CASSLGSAGLPYNEQFF.

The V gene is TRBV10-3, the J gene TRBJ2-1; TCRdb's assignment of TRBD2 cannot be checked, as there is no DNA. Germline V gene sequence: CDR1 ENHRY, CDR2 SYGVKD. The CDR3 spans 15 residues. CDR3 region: CAINNGSESYNEQFF.

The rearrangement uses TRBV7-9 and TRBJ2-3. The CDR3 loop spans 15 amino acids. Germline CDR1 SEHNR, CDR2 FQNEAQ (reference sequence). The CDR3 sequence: CASSPMATITDTQYF.

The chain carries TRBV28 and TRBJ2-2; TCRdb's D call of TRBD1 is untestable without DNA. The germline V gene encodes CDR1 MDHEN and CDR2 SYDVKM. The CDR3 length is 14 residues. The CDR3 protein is CASSITGDTGELFF.

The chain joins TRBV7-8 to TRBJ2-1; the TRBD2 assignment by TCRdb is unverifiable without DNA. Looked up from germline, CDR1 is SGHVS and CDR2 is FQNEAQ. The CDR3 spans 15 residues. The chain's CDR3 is CASSLASGILNEQFF.

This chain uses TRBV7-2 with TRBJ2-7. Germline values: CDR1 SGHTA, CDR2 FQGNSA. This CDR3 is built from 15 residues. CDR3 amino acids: CASSPRTASLYEQYF.